This T cell receptor (beta chain) was recorded in a study of cytomegalovirus exposure and HLA in healthy donors. V shed 4 bases and J 5 bases; nucleotides not matched to a gene: 3. The CDR3 runs 13 residues. From germline, CDR1 is SGHRS and CDR2 YFSETQ. In the case of this clone: The sample has other DNA sequences that encode this CDR3 too.

Only in-frame clones appear in the TCRdb table, and some are missing; sequencing was by immunoSEQ multiplex PCR. The repertoire consists of around 300,000 clones, with roughly nine tenths occurring once and the leading ten covering roughly 1.1%. The chain is built from TRBV5-1 and TRBJ2-3; 8 positions match TRBD2. The clonotype originates from a woman aged 25-40 years in good health and CMV-seropositive. Sample: PBMCs. CDR3 DNA sequence: TGCGCCAGCAGCCCCACTAGCGGAGATACGCAGTATTTT. Translation gives CASSPTSGDTQYF.